This T cell receptor beta chain was sequenced during a study of Ad26.COV2.S vaccination and SARS-CoV-2 variants. Study-wide findings and caveats: Compared with placebo recipients, vaccine recipients had higher spike-specific TCR breadth.

The CDR3 spans 13 residues. The V end lost 1 base, the J end lost 4 bases, and 7 bases lay between the germline ends. The protocol was immunoSEQ multiplex PCR, while the TCRdb copy is restricted to in-frame clones and leaves out a portion. The table lists hundreds of thousands of clones, about nine tenths of them singletons. This sample's treatment: around 19 received Ad26.COV2.S at low or high dose, single or two shots; about five received placebo; per-sample allocation not given. Each sample was drawn 63 days after the first injection (of vaccine or placebo). With respect to this clone: The target antigen is unknown. The same CDR3 arises from other DNA sequences in this sample as well.

Sequenced material: peripheral blood, taken in a trial of Ad26.COV2.S vaccine versus placebo. The chain has TRBV12-3 or TRBV12-4 and TRBJ2-5; D might be TRBD1 or TRBD2, each matching 5 bases. The sequence derives from a person aged 18-60 years who received the Ad26.COV2.S COVID-19 vaccine or a placebo. The CDR3 spells CASSLGGGETQYF. The CDR3 DNA sequence: TGTGCCAGCAGTTTAGGTGGGGGAGAGACCCAGTACTTC.